What follows are 22 T cell receptor beta chains derived from one specimen sequenced in a study of blood T cell repertoires in COVID-19. Here immunoSEQ multiplex PCR was the method, and the copy in TCRdb shows in-frame clones only, minus some. The profile shows over 200,000 clones, approximately 88% of them singletons. Sequences were obtained from PBMCs or T cells enriched from blood (not recorded which). The origin of the receptors is a young woman who had been exposed to COVID-19.

CDR3 bases: TGTGCCAGTAGTAGAAACCCGGACCGGGGCTATGGCTACACCTTC. Its protein is CASSRNPDRGYGYTF. The V call is TRBV19, the J call TRBJ1-2; no definite D call. The CDR3 is made up of 15 amino acids. V was shortened by 4 bases and J by 4 bases, with 16 bases between the two germline ends. CDR1 is LNHDA and CDR2 is SQIVND in the germline V gene (reference sequence).

J is TRBJ2-2 and V is TRBV10-1; 11 bases align to TRBD1. Germline V gene sequence: CDR1 WNHNN, CDR2 SYGVQD (reference sequence). This CDR3 is 15 amino acids long. V trimming: 8 bases; J trimming: 3 bases; junction bases outside the gene matches: 5. The CDR3 protein is CASGEGQGDTGELFF. The CDR3 nucleotides are TGCGCCAGCGGAGAGGGACAGGGGGACACCGGGGAGCTGTTTTTT.

This chain connects TRBV9 to TRBJ1-3; no definite D call. V was pared by 0 bases and J by 4 bases, with 14 bases between. Germline lookup yields CDR1 SGDLS and CDR2 YYNGEE. CDR3 length: 16 residues. The CDR3 DNA sequence: TGTGCCAGCAGCGTAGAGCTCCGGGGTGGAGGAAACACCATATATTTT. Protein product: CASSVELRGGGNTIYF.

This chain links TRBV28 with TRBJ2-7, with D perhaps matching TRBD2 (6 bases). Trimming removed 3 bases from V and 0 bases from J, with 15 bases in between. The CDR3 length is 16 residues. Germline CDR1 and CDR2: MDHEN and SYDVKM. CDR3 in amino acids: CASSLLVGLSSYEQYF. CDR3 nucleotides: TGTGCCAGCAGTTTGCTTGTCGGACTATCCTCCTACGAGCAGTACTTC.

The chain links TRBV6-1 to TRBJ2-3; 7 bases map to TRBD1. J lost 2 bases, V lost 4 bases, and 12 bases had no gene match. Per germline, CDR1 MNHNS and CDR2 SASEGT. The CDR3 runs 17 residues. The CDR3 protein is CASSALPTGFNTDTQYF. DNA for the CDR3: TGTGCCAGCAGTGCGCTACCGACAGGGTTTAACACAGATACGCAGTATTTT.

The J gene is TRBJ1-1, the V gene TRBV5-4, with TRBD1 identical over 8 bases. Germline-derived CDR1 and CDR2 are SGHNT and YYREEE (reference sequence). The J segment lost 1 base and the V segment lost 4 bases, leaving 3 bases of the junction unmatched. This CDR3 has 14 amino acids. Here the CDR3 DNA reads TGTGCCAGCAGCCAGGGACAGGAGAACACTGAAGCTTTCTTT. Translation gives CASSQGQENTEAFF. Variable domain in full (rest from reference TRBV5-4 and TRBJ1-1): ETGVTQSPTHLIKTRGQQVTLRCSSQSGHNTVSWYQQALGQGPQFIFQYYREEENGRGNFPPRFSGLQFPNYSSELNVNALELDDSALYLCASSQGQENTEAFFGQGTRLTVV.

The gene calls are TRBV18 and TRBJ2-6; TRBD1 agrees at 8 bases. Unmatched junction bases numbered 14, after V lost 1 base and J lost 0 bases. The CDR3 has 21 amino acids. Germline-derived CDR1 and CDR2 are KGHSH and LQKENI. CDR3 coding DNA: TGTGCCAGCTCACCACTAACGCCCCGGGACAGGTTCCTCTCTGGGGCCAACGTCCTGACTTTC. Translation gives CASSPLTPRDRFLSGANVLTF.

The CDR3 coding sequence is TGCGCCAGCAGCCAAGAGAGGAATGCAGGGGTCATAAATAATTCACCCCTCCACTTT. It is translated as CASSQERNAGVINNSPLHF. The chain uses TRBV4-1 and TRBJ1-6, with D maybe TRBD1 (6 bases). Germline-derived CDR1 and CDR2 are MGHRA and YSYEKL. This CDR3 comprises 19 residues. The V and J ends lost 0 bases and 5 bases respectively, with 20 bases between them.

The chain combines TRBV19 with TRBJ2-3; the match to TRBD1 covers 8 bases. V was clipped by 5 bases and J by 2 bases; unmatched bases: 6. CDR3 length: 15 amino acids. Looked up from germline, CDR1 is LNHDA and CDR2 is SQIVND (reference sequence). CDR3 coding DNA: TGTGCCAGTAGTTCCCAGACAGGGGTCACAGATACGCAGTATTTT. Residues: CASSSQTGVTDTQYF.

The chain carries TRBV12-5 and TRBJ2-1, with 12 nucleotides matching TRBD2. The trim removed 6 bases at V and 6 bases at J, leaving 6 bases unmatched. The germline CDR1 and CDR2 sequences are LGHNT and FRNRAP. This CDR3 is built from 15 residues. CDR3 protein: CASGATLAGGNEQFF. CDR3 nucleotides: TGTGCTAGTGGCGCGACACTAGCGGGAGGCAATGAGCAGTTCTTC.

Here the CDR3 reads CASSTRGNEQFF. In nucleotides, the CDR3 is TGTGCCAGCAGTACCAGGGGGAATGAGCAGTTCTTC. The J gene is TRBJ2-1, the V gene TRBV27; TRBD1 matches 7 bases. V lost 5 bases and J lost 7; bases outside the gene matches: 2. This CDR3 has 12 residues. Germline values: CDR1 MNHEY, CDR2 SMNVEV (reference sequence).

This chain links TRBV30 with TRBJ2-6, with D perhaps matching TRBD2 (5 bases). The CDR3 extends over 15 amino acids. V was trimmed by 4 bases and J by 2 bases, leaving 12 bases between them. Germline CDR1 reads GTSNPN; CDR2 reads SVGIG (reference sequence). The CDR3 sequence is CAWTLTGAGANVLTF. The CDR3 nucleotides are TGTGCCTGGACCCTAACCGGGGCTGGGGCCAACGTCCTGACTTTC.

The sample holds one count of this clone. The V call is TRBV28, the J call TRBJ2-7; TRBD1 is a possible D gene (6 bases). The CDR3 extends over 13 amino acids. The V gene's germline CDR1 is MDHEN and CDR2 SYDVKM. V dropped 3 bases and J dropped 3 bases, with 9 bases sitting between them. The CDR3 DNA reads as TGTGCCAGCAGTTTCTTCAGGGGCTACGAGCAGTACTTC. It translates to CASSFFRGYEQYF.

V and J are TRBV3-1 (or the pseudogene TRBV3-2) and TRBJ2-1; TRBD2 matches at 9 bases. The CDR3 spans 15 residues. V lost 5 bases to trimming and J lost 9 bases; unmatched junction nucleotides: 11. Germline assignment: CDR1 LGHDT and CDR2 YNNKEL (reference sequence). The CDR3 DNA sequence: TGTGCCAGCAGCGAGACTAGCGGCCACCTAGGTGAGCAGTTCTTC. It specifies CASSETSGHLGEQFF.

This clone was seen only once. V gene TRBV5-1 combines with J gene TRBJ1-1, with TRBD1 matching over 10 bases. V lost 4 bases, J lost 1 base, and 4 bases stayed unmatched. Germline CDR1 reads SGHRS; CDR2 reads YFSETQ. The CDR3 loop spans 15 amino acids. CDR3: CASSTRDRGNTEAFF. CDR3 sequence (DNA): TGCGCCAGCAGCACCCGGGACAGGGGGAACACTGAAGCTTTCTTT.

The chain has TRBV7-9 and TRBJ1-2, with D unclear. Germline V gene lookup returns CDR1 SEHNR and CDR2 FQNEAQ (reference sequence). V was pared by 1 base and J by 2 bases, with 2 bases between. The CDR3 runs 12 residues. CDR3 amino acids: CASSLVNYGYTF. The CDR3 DNA reads TGTGCCAGCAGCTTAGTAAACTATGGCTACACCTTC.

The chain carries TRBV7-9 and TRBJ1-6; D gene ambiguous. V lost 2 bases and J 1 base, leaving 6 bases between the germline ends. This CDR3 is built from 15 residues. The germline CDR1 and CDR2 sequences are SEHNR and FQNEAQ (reference sequence). The CDR3 is CASSLRGSYNSPLHF. CDR3 nucleotides: TGTGCCAGCAGCTTACGGGGTTCCTATAATTCACCCCTCCACTTT. The full variable domain, rest sourced from reference TRBV7-9 and TRBJ1-6, is DTGVSQNPRHKITKRGQNVTFRCDPISEHNRLYWYRQTLGQGPEFLTYFQNEAQLEKSRLLSDRFSAERPKGSFSTLEIQRTEQGDSAMYLCASSLRGSYNSPLHFGNGTRLTVT.

The genes are TRBV28 and TRBJ1-4; 8 bases match TRBD1. Germline V lookup: CDR1 MDHEN, CDR2 SYDVKM. The CDR3 has 15 residues. J gave up 8 bases and V 6 bases, and 11 bases lay outside the gene matches. CDR3 region: CASSPRTGFSEKLFF. The CDR3 DNA sequence: TGTGCCAGCAGCCCCCGGACAGGGTTTAGCGAAAAACTGTTTTTT.

This chain uses TRBV10-3 with TRBJ1-3; no definite D call. Trimming shortened V by 0 bases and J by 7 bases, and 7 bases separated the two germline ends. There are 13 residues in the CDR3. From germline, CDR1 is ENHRY and CDR2 SYGVKD. CDR3 nucleotides: TGTGCCATCAGTGAGTCCTTGAGGAACACCATATATTTT. This translates into CAISESLRNTIYF.

V usage is TRBV5-1 and J usage is TRBJ2-7; tentatively, D is TRBD2 (6 bases). The V gene's germline CDR1 is SGHRS and CDR2 YFSETQ. V shed 0 bases and J shed 6 bases, with 10 bases lying between them. The CDR3 sequence is 13 residues long. The CDR3 loop reads CASSLGWDSEQYF. In DNA, the CDR3 is TGCGCCAGCAGCTTGGGCTGGGACTCCGAGCAGTACTTC.

The chain employs TRBV5-6 and TRBJ1-2; D uncertain. The V end lost 0 bases, the J end lost 8 bases, and 11 bases lay between the germline ends. CDR3 length: 13 amino acids. Germline V lookup: CDR1 SGHDT, CDR2 YYEEEE. This CDR3 is CASSLGQSGGYTF. CDR3 bases: TGTGCCAGCAGCTTGGGGCAATCTGGCGGCTACACCTTC.

The rearrangement uses TRBV11-1 and TRBJ2-7; 9 nucleotides match TRBD2. The CDR3 contains 15 residues. Germline V CDR1 and CDR2: SGHAT, FQDESV (reference sequence). With 2 bases clipped from V and 2 bases from J, the junction kept 4 bases outside the gene matches. The CDR3 DNA follows: TGTGCCAGCAGCTTATATGAGCGGGGGGCCTACGAGCAGTACTTC. Amino acids: CASSLYERGAYEQYF.